A single sample is the source of the 9 T cell receptor beta chains below, sequenced in a study of PD-L1 blockade in urothelial cancer. Profiling relied on immunoSEQ multiplex PCR, and the TCRdb table lists in-frame clones only, not all of them. The repertoire includes 130,000 or so clones, approximately 84% of them detected once, and 3.2% sits in the top ten. Time point reported: pretreatment peripheral blood. Sequenced material: PBMCs, taken around atezolizumab (anti-PD-L1) treatment. These receptors all stem from a man aged 50 to 60 with urothelial cancer.

The V gene is TRBV5-1, the J gene TRBJ2-5; TRBD2 agrees at 15 bases. Germline V lookup: CDR1 SGHRS, CDR2 YFSETQ. CDR3 length equals 17 residues. V was pared by 4 bases and J by 5 bases, with 9 bases of the junction left unmatched. CDR3 DNA: TGCGCCAGCAGCCCTGGACTAGCGGGAGGGATGGGGGAGACCCAGTACTTC. Amino acids: CASSPGLAGGMGETQYF.

The CDR3, as DNA: TGTGCCAGCTCGGGACCGGGACTAGCGGGAGTAGGCGATGAGCAGTTCTTC. Protein: CASSGPGLAGVGDEQFF. The chain is built from TRBV18 and TRBJ2-1; 14 bases line up with TRBD2. The CDR3 is 17 amino acids. The ends lost 6 bases at V and 8 bases at J; junction bases unmatched: 12. CDR1 KGHSH and CDR2 LQKENI come from the germline V gene.

The DNA for the CDR3 is TGTGCCAGCAGCCCGGACAGGGGAGGGTACACTGAAGCTTTCTTT. It translates to CASSPDRGGYTEAFF. The chain combines TRBV5-6 with TRBJ1-1; 9 positions match TRBD1. J was trimmed by 3 bases and V by 4 bases; bases with no gene match: 7. CDR3 length: 15 amino acids. Germline lookup yields CDR1 SGHDT and CDR2 YYEEEE.

Worth noting for this clone: The sample has other DNA sequences that encode this CDR3 too. The chain has TRBV4-2 and TRBJ2-2; 7 bases fit TRBD2. The CDR3 is 15 amino acids. Losses at the gene ends were 3 bases for V and 2 bases for J; bases not matched to a gene: 3. Per germline, CDR1 LGHNA and CDR2 YNFKEQ. DNA of the CDR3: TGTGCCAGCAGCCAGGCGGGAGCCAACACCGGGGAGCTGTTTTTT. Translated: CASSQAGANTGELFF.

The rearrangement links TRBV5-4 to TRBJ2-7, with TRBD2 matching 7 bases. The CDR3 length is 15 residues. Unmatched junction bases numbered 5, after V lost 2 bases and J lost 0 bases. Germline V lookup: CDR1 SGHNT, CDR2 YYREEE (reference sequence). The CDR3, as DNA: TGTGCCAGCAGCTTAGGCGGGAGCGCCTCCTACGAGCAGTACTTC. Residues: CASSLGGSASYEQYF.

J is TRBJ1-5 and V is TRBV19; D is possibly TRBD1 (5 bases). The V end was cut by 3 bases, the J end by 1 base, with 10 bases between. From germline, CDR1 is LNHDA and CDR2 SQIVND (reference sequence). The CDR3 spans 15 residues. CDR3 in amino acids: CASSIQGWSNQPQHF. For the CDR3, the DNA is TGTGCCAGTAGTATTCAGGGTTGGAGCAATCAGCCCCAGCATTTT. Supplemented by reference TRBV19 and TRBJ1-5, the full variable domain reads DGGITQSPKYLFRKEGQNVTLSCEQNLNHDAMYWYRQDPGQGLRLIYYSQIVNDFQKGDIAEGYSVSREKKESFPLTVTSAQKNPTAFYLCASSIQGWSNQPQHFGDGTRLSIL.

Comments on this clone: This sample includes further DNA sequences coding for the same CDR3. The genes are TRBV5-6 and TRBJ1-5; TRBD1 matches at 7 bases. V gave up 0 bases and J gave up 3 bases; unmatched junction bases: 3. Germline V gene data show CDR1 as SGHDT and CDR2 as YYEEEE. The CDR3 covers 15 residues. The CDR3 bases are TGTGCCAGCAGCTTGGGACAGGGCCCCAATCAGCCCCAGCATTTT. It is translated as CASSLGQGPNQPQHF.

The chain recombines TRBV27 with TRBJ2-1, with TRBD2 identical over 13 bases. Germline V gives CDR1 MNHEY, CDR2 SMNVEV (reference sequence). The V segment lost 5 bases and the J segment 6 bases; nucleotides outside the gene matches: 4. The length of the CDR3 is 15 residues. CDR3 in DNA: TGTGCCAGCAGTCTACTAGCGGGAGGGGTCAATGAGCAGTTCTTC. Amino acids: CASSLLAGGVNEQFF.

The chain combines TRBV19 with TRBJ1-1; tentatively, D is TRBD1 (6 bases). The V gene's germline CDR1 is LNHDA and CDR2 SQIVND (reference sequence). The CDR3 covers 15 residues. Trimming cost V 7 bases and J 5 bases, with 20 bases left between them. The CDR3 protein is CASTTGAGARTEAFF. CDR3 bases: TGTGCCAGTACCACCGGGGCGGGGGCGAGAACTGAAGCTTTCTTT.